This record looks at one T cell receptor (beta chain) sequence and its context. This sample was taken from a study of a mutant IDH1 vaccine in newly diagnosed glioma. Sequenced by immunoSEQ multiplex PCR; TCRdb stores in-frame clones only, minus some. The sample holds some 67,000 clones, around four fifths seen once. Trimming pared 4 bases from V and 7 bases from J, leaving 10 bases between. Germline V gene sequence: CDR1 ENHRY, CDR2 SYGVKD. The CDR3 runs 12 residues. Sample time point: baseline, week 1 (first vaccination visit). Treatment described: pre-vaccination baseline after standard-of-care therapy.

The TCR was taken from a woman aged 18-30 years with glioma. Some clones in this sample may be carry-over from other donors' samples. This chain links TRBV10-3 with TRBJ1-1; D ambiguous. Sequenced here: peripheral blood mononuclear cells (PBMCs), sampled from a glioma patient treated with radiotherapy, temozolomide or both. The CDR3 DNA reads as TGTGCCATCAGTGTAGGGCTGGATGAAGCTTTCTTT. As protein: CAISVGLDEAFF.